The present T cell receptor (beta chain) was sequenced within a study of siplizumab effects on memory and regulatory T cells. Libraries were prepared by immunoSEQ multiplex PCR; TCRdb keeps only in-frame clonotypes and omits some of them. The sample has 87,000 or so clones; just under 90% are singletons. The sample was CD4+ T cells sorted from blood. This receptor was taken from a human donor in good health.

In DNA form, the CDR3 reads TGCAGCGTTGAACCCCGGACAGGCCACGAGCAGTACTTC. Amino acid sequence: CSVEPRTGHEQYF. The genes are TRBV29-1 and TRBJ2-7; 7 nucleotides align to TRBD1. CDR1 and CDR2 from the germline V gene are SQVTM and ANQGSEA. The CDR3 has 13 amino acids. V trimming: 2 bases; J trimming: 5 bases; junction bases outside the gene matches: 6.